Included here is one TCR beta chain sequence, with context. Its antigen is currently unknown. This CDR3 comprises 16 residues. Per the germline V gene, CDR1 is SGHKS and CDR2 is YYEKEE (reference sequence). The V end lost 0 bases, the J end lost 2 bases, and 14 bases lay between the germline ends. Each CDR3 protein gets one entry after TCRdb re-called the 5' RACE reads with MiXCR. The table has 150,000 to 200,000 distinct CDR3 sequences, around 9% seen once. This sample is drawn from a study of T cells after yellow fever vaccination. Study-wide background: Researchers used SMART-Seq v4 Ultra Low Input to prepare fractions that had low cell numbers.

Study-level points and caveats: Any FACS-sorted repertoire could hold abundant clonotypes that contaminate it from the bulk population.

The starting material was CD8+ T cells sorted from PBMCs, obtained 45 days after the yellow fever booster vaccination. This rearrangement joins TRBV5-5 to TRBJ1-2; D might be TRBD1 (6 bases). The origin of this receptor is a man between 18 and 35 years old who received the YFV17D yellow fever vaccine. The DNA for the CDR3 is TGTGCCAGCAGCTTGGTAGGACGGGGGGCGAACTATGGCTACACCTTC. Translation gives CASSLVGRGANYGYTF.